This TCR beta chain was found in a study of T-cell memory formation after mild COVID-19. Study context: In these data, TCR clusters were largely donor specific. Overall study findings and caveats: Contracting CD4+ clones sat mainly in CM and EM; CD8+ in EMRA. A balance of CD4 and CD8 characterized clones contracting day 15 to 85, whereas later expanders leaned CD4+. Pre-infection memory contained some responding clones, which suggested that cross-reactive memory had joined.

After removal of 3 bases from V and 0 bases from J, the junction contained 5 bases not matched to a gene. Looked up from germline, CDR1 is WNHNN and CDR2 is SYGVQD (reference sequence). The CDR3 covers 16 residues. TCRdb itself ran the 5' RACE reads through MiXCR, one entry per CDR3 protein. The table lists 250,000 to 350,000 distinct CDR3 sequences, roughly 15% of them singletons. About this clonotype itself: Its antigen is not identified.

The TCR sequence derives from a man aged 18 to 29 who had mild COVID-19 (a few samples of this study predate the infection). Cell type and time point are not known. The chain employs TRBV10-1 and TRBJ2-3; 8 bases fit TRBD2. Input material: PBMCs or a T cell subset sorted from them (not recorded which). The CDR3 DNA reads TGCGCCAGCAGTGAAAGGCGGGGGGATAGCACAGATACGCAGTATTTT. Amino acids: CASSERRGDSTDTQYF.